The clone carrying this T cell receptor (beta chain) was counted ten times or more. Antigen: not known. The read is 3 residues too short to cover the CDR3 end, so that end is filled in from the germline J gene. Germline V lookup: CDR1 LNHDA, CDR2 SQIVND (reference sequence). The CDR3 totals 12 residues. This sample is drawn from a study of T cell clonality in common variable immunodeficiency. Study-wide results and limits: In common variable immunodeficiency, TCR beta chains reportedly carried fewer deletions and N-nucleotide insertions. Patient heterogeneity in the CVID cohort limited correlations between repertoire features and clinical complications.

Method: immunoSEQ multiplex PCR; TCRdb's copy keeps in-frame clones and lacks some. The specimen has some 16,000 clones, none found just once. The sample taken for sequencing was peripheral blood mononuclear cells. The V gene is TRBV19, the J gene TRBJ1-3; D is perhaps TRBD1 (6 bases). The clonotype originates from a human donor with common variable immunodeficiency. CDR3 protein: CARSGLTGAIYF. The covered CDR3 bases are TGTGCCAGATCAGGGTTGACAGGCGCC.